The present T cell receptor (beta chain) was sequenced within a study of cytomegalovirus exposure and HLA in healthy donors. V lost 5 bases and J lost 1; bases outside the gene matches: 7. The germline V gene encodes CDR1 MDHEN and CDR2 SYDVKM. This CDR3 contains 16 residues. Turning to this clone: Its antigen is unidentified.

Use of 60 Vbeta and 13 Jbeta primers characterized the PCR. Only in-frame clones appear in the TCRdb table, and some are missing; sequencing was by immunoSEQ multiplex PCR. The ten most abundant clones cover about 0.5% of a sample with under 95,000 clones. Notes on the study in general: Researchers counted 180 or so TCR beta chains as cytomegalovirus-associated. Reported performance of the classifier showed diagnosis of cytomegalovirus status with high specificity and sensitivity. TRBV6-2, TRBV6-3 and some other V segments were unresolvable in 87-base-pair reads. In most subjects, TCR beta sequences reportedly gave accurate predictions of HLA-A and HLA-B alleles.

This sequence was found in a man aged 50 to 60 in good health and CMV-seronegative. The V call is TRBV28, the J call TRBJ1-2; 10 positions agree with TRBD1. The sequenced sample was PBMCs. The CDR3 spells CASSGQGGPYNYGYTF. CDR3 nucleotide sequence: TGTGCCAGCAGTGGACAGGGGGGCCCATATAACTATGGCTACACCTTC.